This T cell receptor beta chain was profiled in a study of blood T cells in healthy people across ages. Trimming pared 1 base from V and 6 bases from J, leaving 12 bases between. Per germline, CDR1 SGHVS and CDR2 FNYEAQ. The CDR3 consists of 15 residues. Isolated per sample were at least 6 million PBMCs. A sample-barcoded 5' primer and a J-beta primer mix were used in a second PCR of roughly 6 to 11 cycles. TCRdb analysed the 5' RACE reads with MiXCR anew, one entry per CDR3 protein. The table lists fewer than 900,000 distinct CDR3 sequences, roughly 49% of them singletons, with about 32% in the top ten.

The receptor's source is a woman in her sixties or seventies in good health. V is TRBV7-6 and J is TRBJ2-2, with no clear D. The material sequenced was blood. CDR3 region: CASSLDGHDAGELFF. The CDR3 coding sequence is TGTGCCAGCAGCTTAGATGGTCACGACGCCGGGGAGCTGTTTTTT.